One and the same sample provided the 29 T cell receptor beta chains below, sequenced in a study of T cells in Graves' hyperthyroidism and ophthalmopathy. Amplified TCR beta CDR3 regions derived from RNA transcripts. HTBI primers were employed in a first-round RT-PCR of the TCR CDR3. Via MiXCR, TCRdb re-called the multiplex PCR reads, giving one row per CDR3 protein. The sample shows approximately 610,000 distinct CDR3 sequences, about a sixth of them seen only once. Sample: blood. The receptor source for this set is a woman aged 18-35 years with Graves' hyperthyroidism.

This clonotype was observed a handful of times. CDR3 coding DNA: TGCGCCAGCAGCCAAGAGGTGGGGGCTGTTAATCAGCCCCAGCATTTT. Protein sequence: CASSQEVGAVNQPQHF. This chain connects TRBV4-1 to TRBJ1-5; D might be TRBD1 (6 bases). Germline-derived CDR1 and CDR2 are MGHRA and YSYEKL. V was clipped by 0 bases and J by 4 bases, with 13 bases between them. This CDR3 contains 16 residues.

The rearrangement joins TRBV14 to TRBJ2-5, with D perhaps matching TRBD1 (6 bases). V dropped 7 bases and J dropped 2 bases, with 11 bases sitting between them. CDR3 length: 13 residues. Germline loops: CDR1 SGHDN, CDR2 FVKESK. The CDR3 protein is CASNYRVQETQYF. The CDR3 DNA is TGTGCCAGCAACTACAGGGTGCAAGAGACCCAGTACTTC.

This clonotype has ten or more counts. The chain uses TRBV5-8 and TRBJ2-5; TRBD1 matches 7 bases. The CDR3 totals 14 residues. Germline V lookup: CDR1 SGHTS, CDR2 YDEGEE. Unmatched junction bases numbered 4, after V lost 1 base and J lost 4 bases. CDR3 in DNA: TGTGCCAGCAGCTTGTTGAACAGGGGAGAGACCCAGTACTTC. Residues: CASSLLNRGETQYF.

Only a few counts were recorded for this clonotype. The chain employs TRBV6-2 or TRBV6-3 and TRBJ2-5; no definite D call. The ends were cut back, 4 bases at V and 9 bases at J, with 12 bases in the middle. Germline V gives CDR1 MNHEY, CDR2 SVGEGT. This CDR3 has 12 residues. The DNA of the CDR3 is TGTGCCAGCAGTTTCCTCGGCAGCGCCCAGTACTTC. Its protein product is CASSFLGSAQYF.

Only a few counts were recorded for this clonotype. This sequence joins TRBV20-1 and TRBJ2-7; 8 bases match TRBD2. With V trimmed by 3 bases and J by 3 bases, 4 bases remained unmatched. The germline V gene has CDR1 DFQATT and CDR2 SNEGSKA (reference sequence). This CDR3 has 13 amino acids. The CDR3 loop is CSARGGRFYEQYF. The CDR3 nucleotides read TGCAGTGCTAGGGGCGGGAGGTTCTACGAGCAGTACTTC.

The chain uses TRBV5-1 and TRBJ1-5; TRBD1 is a possible D gene (6 bases). V was trimmed by 4 bases and J by 8 bases, leaving 19 bases between them. CDR3 length: 15 amino acids. Germline V gives CDR1 SGHRS, CDR2 YFSETQ. The CDR3 protein is CASSPSPRGGEPQHF. The CDR3 bases are TGCGCCAGCAGCCCATCACCCAGGGGTGGTGAGCCCCAGCATTTT.

V is TRBV11-3 and J is TRBJ1-4; TRBD1 might be the D (5 bases). The CDR3 has 15 residues. Looked up from germline, CDR1 is SGHNT and CDR2 is YENEEA. The ends were cut back, 5 bases at V and 0 bases at J, with 10 bases in the middle. CDR3 region: CASSETVTTNEKLFF. Here the CDR3 DNA reads TGTGCCAGCAGCGAGACAGTTACAACTAATGAAAAACTGTTTTTT.

The rearrangement uses TRBV12-3 or TRBV12-4 and TRBJ2-1, with D possibly being TRBD1 or TRBD2 (7 bases each). The CDR3 has 14 residues. Trimming removed 6 bases at V and 12 bases at J, with 21 bases between. CDR3 protein: CASSQGGFARLQFF. The CDR3 coding sequence is TGTGCCAGCAGCCAGGGGGGGTTCGCGCGACTGCAGTTCTTC.

In its sample, this clonotype was seen many times. This chain joins TRBV11-3 and TRBJ1-6, with D unclear. Germline values: CDR1 SGHNT, CDR2 YENEEA. V lost 5 bases and J 10 bases, leaving 21 bases between the germline ends. The CDR3 length is 16 residues. This CDR3 reads CASSRLVGVLESPLHF. The CDR3 DNA is TGTGCCAGCAGCCGCTTAGTTGGGGTTTTAGAGTCACCCCTCCACTTT.

The table lists this clonotype with many counts. V usage is TRBV27 and J usage is TRBJ1-5; D is possibly TRBD1 (5 bases). Germline CDR1 reads MNHEY; CDR2 reads SMNVEV (reference sequence). Trimming took 4 bases from V and 4 from J, leaving 11 bases between them. CDR3 length: 14 amino acids. The CDR3 DNA follows: TGTGCCAGCAGTTCGGGACTGCCAAATCAGCCCCAGCATTTT. It translates to CASSSGLPNQPQHF.

This clonotype showed up just a few times. The chain recombines TRBV7-9 with TRBJ2-1, with D possibly being TRBD1 (6 bases). CDR1 and CDR2 from the germline V gene are SEHNR and FQNEAQ (reference sequence). The CDR3 extends over 11 amino acids. V dropped 5 bases and J dropped 14 bases, with 13 bases sitting between them. The CDR3 reads CASSVGAREFF. CDR3 in DNA: TGTGCCAGCAGCGTGGGGGCCCGTGAGTTCTTC.

Ten or more counts support this clonotype. The J gene is TRBJ2-7, the V gene TRBV11-2; TRBD1 agrees at 9 bases. The CDR3 length is 14 residues. The V segment lost 7 bases and the J segment 2 bases; nucleotides outside the gene matches: 6. The germline gives CDR1 SGHAT, CDR2 FQNNGV. The CDR3 DNA reads as TGTGCCAGCACCAAGACAGGGGGTCCCTACGAGCAGTACTTC. Protein product: CASTKTGGPYEQYF.

This clonotype was found many times. This chain links TRBV2 with TRBJ2-5; 7 bases match TRBD1. J lost 1 base, V lost 11 bases, and 4 bases had no gene match. This CDR3 region has 12 residues. Per germline, CDR1 SNHLY and CDR2 FYNNEI. CDR3 DNA sequence: TGTGCCGGCAACAGGGGCCAAGAGACCCAGTACTTC. Its protein is CAGNRGQETQYF.

The V gene is TRBV15, the J gene TRBJ2-1; tentatively, D is TRBD2 (5 bases). Trimming took 8 bases from V and 6 from J, leaving 14 bases between them. Looked up from germline, CDR1 is LNHNV and CDR2 is YYDKDF (reference sequence). The CDR3 has 13 residues. The CDR3 reads CATGRSPGNEQFF. As DNA, the CDR3 is TGTGCCACCGGGAGAAGCCCGGGCAATGAGCAGTTCTTC.

The chain recombines TRBV6-2 or TRBV6-3 with TRBJ1-2, with TRBD1 matching over 12 bases. The trim removed 10 bases at V and 8 bases at J, leaving 11 bases unmatched. The CDR3 length is 14 residues. The V gene's germline CDR1 is MNHEY and CDR2 SVGEGT. The chain's CDR3 is CAISSGQGANGYTF. The CDR3 region has the DNA TGTGCCATCAGCTCGGGACAGGGGGCGAACGGCTACACCTTC.

The chain has TRBV9 and TRBJ2-2; 7 bases align to TRBD1. The CDR3 loop spans 17 amino acids. The V gene's germline CDR1 is SGDLS and CDR2 YYNGEE. Germline trimming cut 4 bases from V and 3 bases from J; bases unmatched to any gene: 12. CDR3 protein: CASSSNPRQGDTGELFF. CDR3 in DNA: TGTGCCAGCAGCTCCAACCCGAGGCAGGGGGACACCGGGGAGCTGTTTTTT.

This clonotype was seen many times. The chain has TRBV12-3 or TRBV12-4 and TRBJ2-3; 8 bases agree with TRBD2. CDR3 length: 16 residues. The J segment lost 0 bases and the V segment lost 3 bases, leaving 5 bases of the junction unmatched. CDR3 sequence (DNA): TGTGCCAGCAGTTTGGGGCGACTAGCGAGCACAGATACGCAGTATTTT. It encodes CASSLGRLASTDTQYF.

V gene TRBV7-9 combines with J gene TRBJ2-2, with a weak D call TRBD1 (5 bases). V lost 2 bases and J 6 bases, leaving 16 bases between the germline ends. CDR1 is SEHNR, CDR2 FQNEAQ, per germline (reference sequence). CDR3 length: 16 residues. The CDR3 loop reads CASSLIAAGKSGELFF. The CDR3, as DNA: TGTGCCAGCAGCTTAATTGCGGCAGGGAAATCCGGGGAGCTGTTTTTT.

This clonotype was found many times. The V call is TRBV20-1, the J call TRBJ2-7, with TRBD2 as a possible D gene (6 bases). Germline V gene data show CDR1 as DFQATT and CDR2 as SNEGSKA (reference sequence). CDR3 length: 15 amino acids. Between the trimmed V and J ends, which lost 6 bases and 5 bases, there was a span of 23 bases. CDR3 DNA: TGCAGTGCCCGCTCCTCCGGGACTTTAACGGACGAGCAGTACTTC. Protein sequence: CSARSSGTLTDEQYF.

This clonotype was seen at least ten times. J is TRBJ2-1 and V is TRBV27, with 9 positions matching TRBD1. Per the germline V gene, CDR1 is MNHEY and CDR2 is SMNVEV (reference sequence). J gave up 4 bases and V 6 bases, and 7 bases lay outside the gene matches. This CDR3 region has 15 residues. CDR3 amino acids: CASRDGTGSYNEQFF. The CDR3 DNA reads TGTGCCAGCAGAGACGGGACAGGGTCATACAATGAGCAGTTCTTC.

This clonotype occurred many times. This rearrangement joins TRBV29-1 to TRBJ1-5; tentatively, D is TRBD1 (5 bases). The CDR3 is 12 residues long. The V and J ends lost 4 bases and 2 bases respectively, with 6 bases between them. Germline V gene data show CDR1 as SQVTM and CDR2 as ANQGSEA. The chain's CDR3 is CSVGGGNQPQHF. The CDR3 coding sequence is TGCAGCGTTGGAGGGGGCAATCAGCCCCAGCATTTT.

This clonotype was recorded at least ten times. The rearrangement joins TRBV20-1 to TRBJ2-3; D possibly uses TRBD1 or TRBD2 (6 bases each). CDR1 DFQATT and CDR2 SNEGSKA come from the germline V gene (reference sequence). This CDR3 has 15 residues. V lost 5 bases to trimming and J lost 1 base, with 16 bases between them. The CDR3 DNA reads TGCAGTGCTGAAGGTGGGGGGCCAGGCACAGATACGCAGTATTTT. Amino acids: CSAEGGGPGTDTQYF.

The chain carries TRBV2 and TRBJ2-7; 7 nucleotides align to TRBD2. The CDR3 has 14 amino acids. Looked up from germline, CDR1 is SNHLY and CDR2 is FYNNEI. The J segment lost 4 bases and the V segment lost 3 bases, leaving 6 bases of the junction unmatched. This chain's CDR3 is CASSDRAGRYEQYF. The CDR3 DNA sequence: TGTGCCAGCAGTGATAGAGCGGGACGGTACGAGCAGTACTTC.

The table lists this clonotype with a few counts. V is TRBV9 and J is TRBJ2-5, with D perhaps matching TRBD2 (5 bases). Trimming shortened V by 0 bases and J by 4 bases, and 19 bases separated the two germline ends. The CDR3 is made up of 17 amino acids. In germline, CDR1 is SGDLS, CDR2 YYNGEE. The CDR3 coding sequence is TGTGCCAGCAGCGTAGATGTAGGTGGGAGAGGTGGAGAGACCCAGTACTTC. Encoded protein: CASSVDVGGRGGETQYF.

This sequence joins TRBV19 and TRBJ2-1, with D perhaps matching TRBD1 or TRBD2 (6 bases each). The CDR3 consists of 15 residues. V was cut by 2 bases and J by 5 bases, with 13 bases left in between. Germline assignment: CDR1 LNHDA and CDR2 SQIVND (reference sequence). DNA for the CDR3: TGTGCCAGTAGTATATTGTGGGGGGCCGACAATGAGCAGTTCTTC. Its translation is CASSILWGADNEQFF.

This clonotype was counted a few times. V gene TRBV7-2 combines with J gene TRBJ1-2; 7 nucleotides line up with TRBD1. Germline CDR1 reads SGHTA; CDR2 reads FQGNSA. The V and J ends lost 5 bases and 4 bases, in that order; junction bases with no gene match: 7. This CDR3 region has 14 residues. The CDR3 loop reads CASSPGDSFYGYTF. The CDR3 bases are TGTGCCAGCAGCCCAGGGGACAGTTTCTATGGCTACACCTTC.

The DNA for the CDR3 is TGTGCCAGCTCACGAGGGACTAGCGCTCCCGAGACCCAGTACTTC. Translating gives CASSRGTSAPETQYF. The rearrangement uses TRBV18 and TRBJ2-5; 10 bases line up with TRBD2. This CDR3 contains 15 residues. The V gene end was trimmed by 4 bases and the J gene end by 5 bases; junction bases not matched to a gene: 7. Per the germline V gene, CDR1 is KGHSH and CDR2 is LQKENI. Using reference TRBV18 and TRBJ2-5 for the parts outside the CDR3, the full variable domain is NAGVMQNPRHLVRRRGQEARLRCSPMKGHSHVYWYRQLPEEGLKFMVYLQKENIIDESGMPKERFSAEFPKEGPSILRIQQVVRGDSAAYFCASSRGTSAPETQYFGPGTRLLVL.

The V and J genes are TRBV5-4 and TRBJ1-6; 7 nucleotides align to TRBD1. The CDR3 is 16 amino acids. CDR1 is SGHNT and CDR2 is YYREEE in the germline V gene (reference sequence). Trimming removed 4 bases from V and 3 bases from J; junction bases left unmatched: 7. The CDR3 reads CASSTRYRGYNSPLHF. The CDR3 region has the DNA TGTGCCAGCAGCACCCGGTACAGGGGCTATAATTCACCCCTCCACTTT.

There are many counts of this clonotype. This chain connects TRBV30 to TRBJ2-6; D remains unclear. Germline V CDR1 and CDR2: GTSNPN, SVGIG (reference sequence). V was clipped by 3 bases and J by 0 bases, with 9 bases between them. The CDR3 length is 15 residues. DNA of the CDR3: TGTGCCTGGAGCCTCCTGCCCTCTGGGGCCAACGTCCTGACTTTC. Translated, it gives CAWSLLPSGANVLTF. The full variable domain, its missing parts supplied by reference TRBV30 and TRBJ2-6, is SQTIHQWPATLVQPVGSPLSLECTVEGTSNPNLYWYRQAAGRGLQLLFYSVGIGQISSEVPQNLSASRPQDRQFILSSKKLLLSDSGFYLCAWSLLPSGANVLTFGAGSRLTVL.